The clone carrying this T cell receptor beta chain was seen a single time. Clones were read by immunoSEQ multiplex PCR, and TCRdb kept only the in-frame ones, dropping some. Of about 51,000 clones detected, roughly 80% appear once; the ten largest clones hold 3% to 3.5%. If patients had autoimmune disease history or systemic immunosuppression, they were excluded. Baseline, cycle 4 day 1, and cycle 7 day 1 were the blood sampling points. The entry originates in a study of OX40 agonist ivuxolimab in advanced cancers. Across the study: In this trial design, patients received ivuxolimab intravenously at 0.01 to 10 mg/kg every 2 weeks. Subjects had a mean age of about 57 years, with a range of roughly 20 to 79; around 84% were male.

The CDR3 runs to 14 residues. The J segment lost 4 bases and the V segment lost 4 bases, leaving 4 bases of the junction unmatched. Germline V gene sequence: CDR1 SGHNT, CDR2 YENEEA. This rearrangement joins TRBV11-3 to TRBJ2-3; TRBD2 matches 8 bases. The sequence derives from an adult with an advanced solid tumor such as melanoma, head and neck, liver or kidney cancer. The input for sequencing was CD4+ or CD8+ T cells sorted from blood, taken in a trial of the OX40 agonist ivuxolimab. The CDR3 protein is CASSSRTSPDTQYF. DNA for the CDR3: TGTGCCAGCAGCTCGCGGACTAGCCCAGATACGCAGTATTTT.